The 16 T cell receptor beta chains given below trace back to one sample, sequenced in a study of blood T cell repertoires in COVID-19. TCRdb keeps only in-frame clones here, not all; method: immunoSEQ multiplex PCR. Of over 250,000 clones in the sample, around 90% were seen once. Sequenced sample: PBMCs or T cells enriched from blood (not recorded which). These receptors came from a woman between 45 and 65 years old who had recovered from COVID-19.

This clone occurred once. This chain joins TRBV2 and TRBJ2-3; 8 nucleotides line up with TRBD2. V was clipped by 10 bases and J by 6 bases; unmatched bases: 15. Germline CDR1 SNHLY, CDR2 FYNNEI. The CDR3 is 15 residues long. DNA of the CDR3: TGTGCCACCGCACTACTAGCGGAAAGGGCGGATACGCAGTATTTT. As protein: CATALLAERADTQYF.

The chain recombines TRBV28 with TRBJ1-4; no firm D call. Germline lookup yields CDR1 MDHEN and CDR2 SYDVKM. The CDR3 has 15 amino acids. Trimming removed 10 bases from V and 5 bases from J, with 20 bases in between. The CDR3 region has the DNA TGTGCCACCACCCGGCACACCTCGGGAAATGAAAAACTGTTTTTT. As protein: CATTRHTSGNEKLFF.

The V gene is TRBV7-9, the J gene TRBJ1-2, with 10 bases matching TRBD1. This CDR3 contains 17 residues. V was pared by 3 bases and J by 0 bases, with 7 bases of the junction left unmatched. CDR1 is SEHNR and CDR2 is FQNEAQ in the germline V gene (reference sequence). The DNA for the CDR3 is TGTGCCAGCAGCTTCCGGGACAGGGGATCTACTAACTATGGCTACACCTTC. It translates to CASSFRDRGSTNYGYTF.

The rearrangement uses TRBV2 and TRBJ2-7; 9 bases agree with TRBD2. The germline CDR1 and CDR2 sequences are SNHLY and FYNNEI. The CDR3 runs to 14 residues. V lost 7 bases, J lost 6 bases, and 10 bases stayed unmatched. The CDR3 reads CASNGGTSSFEQYF. The CDR3 nucleotides are TGTGCCAGCAATGGGGGGACTAGCTCGTTCGAGCAGTACTTC.

The V and J genes are TRBV27 and TRBJ1-5; 9 bases fit TRBD1. Germline V lookup: CDR1 MNHEY, CDR2 SMNVEV (reference sequence). V was clipped by 3 bases and J by 5 bases; unmatched bases: 8. CDR3 size: 16 residues. Here the CDR3 DNA reads TGTGCCAGCAGTTTTTCATGGGACAGGGACGATCAGCCCCAGCATTTT. This sequence encodes CASSFSWDRDDQPQHF.

This chain connects TRBV30 to TRBJ2-3, with 7 bases identical to TRBD2. CDR3 length equals 15 residues. The V and J ends lost 0 bases and 3 bases, in that order; junction bases with no gene match: 6. Germline lookup yields CDR1 GTSNPN and CDR2 SVGIG (reference sequence). The CDR3 is CAWSVGSGPTDTQYF. CDR3 coding DNA: TGTGCCTGGAGTGTAGGTAGCGGGCCTACAGATACGCAGTATTTT.

This clone was observed a single time. The chain links TRBV10-3 to TRBJ2-3, with D perhaps matching TRBD2 (6 bases). Trimming took off 0 bases at V and 0 bases at J, with 16 bases between the two ends. Germline V CDR1 and CDR2: ENHRY, SYGVKD. This CDR3 has 18 residues. The CDR3 DNA reads as TGTGCCATCAGTGAGTCGACCGGGAGAGACACTAGCACAGATACGCAGTATTTT. Translation gives CAISESTGRDTSTDTQYF.

This chain uses TRBV29-1 with TRBJ1-1, with 8 bases fitting TRBD1. The V segment lost 4 bases and the J segment 6 bases; nucleotides outside the gene matches: 10. The germline V gene has CDR1 SQVTM and CDR2 ANQGSEA. CDR3 length: 14 residues. DNA of the CDR3: TGCAGCGTTGCGAGGACAGGGACGGGTTCTGAAGCTTTCTTT. Protein sequence: CSVARTGTGSEAFF.

The V call is TRBV21-1, the J call TRBJ1-5; TRBD1, the table's D call, was not compared with the DNA. TRBV21-1 corresponds to a pseudogene. The CDR3 is 16 amino acids. The CDR3 DNA sequence: TGTGCCAGCAGCAAAAATTCACAGTATAGCAATCAGCCCCAGCATTTT. Its translation: CASSKNSQYSNQPQHF.

The rearrangement joins TRBV5-5 to TRBJ2-5, with 7 bases aligning to TRBD1. Germline lookup yields CDR1 SGHKS and CDR2 YYEKEE (reference sequence). V lost 4 bases and J lost 5; bases outside the gene matches: 8. The length of the CDR3 is 14 residues. The CDR3 is CASSPSTGTETQYF. In nucleotides, the CDR3 is TGTGCCAGCAGCCCGTCGACAGGGACGGAGACCCAGTACTTC.

The chain links TRBV10-3 to TRBJ1-5; D call uncertain. This CDR3 has 17 amino acids. The V and J ends lost 9 bases and 0 bases respectively, with 21 bases between them. Germline values: CDR1 ENHRY, CDR2 SYGVKD. The CDR3 here is CAITNFRHWYSNQPQHF. The CDR3 bases are TGTGCCATTACCAATTTCAGACACTGGTATAGCAATCAGCCCCAGCATTTT.

The chain is built from TRBV2 and TRBJ2-2; no firm D call. Germline V CDR1 and CDR2: SNHLY, FYNNEI. The CDR3 is 13 amino acids. The ends were cut back, 7 bases at V and 6 bases at J, with 12 bases in the middle. In nucleotides, the CDR3 is TGTGCCAGCACCGGAGCGCACGCCGGGGAGCTGTTTTTT. This translates into CASTGAHAGELFF.

V gene TRBV6-1 combines with J gene TRBJ1-3; 9 bases map to TRBD1. The junction had 8 bases not matched to a gene; V was cut back by 1 base and J by 4 bases. This CDR3 has 17 amino acids. Germline assignment: CDR1 MNHNS and CDR2 SASEGT. DNA for the CDR3: TGTGCCAGCAGTGAAGGCATACAGGGGGCGTCAGGAAACACCATATATTTT. This translates into CASSEGIQGASGNTIYF.

This clone occurred a few times. V and J are TRBV20-1 and TRBJ2-1, with D hard to call. There are 12 residues in the CDR3. Per the germline V gene, CDR1 is DFQATT and CDR2 is SNEGSKA (reference sequence). The germline V and J ends were trimmed by 3 bases and 1 base, with 4 bases remaining between them. CDR3 bases: TGCAGTGCTAGTTCTTCCTACAATGAGCAGTTCTTC. It translates to CSASSSYNEQFF.

This rearrangement joins TRBV28 to TRBJ1-2; D gene uncertain. Trimming removed 3 bases at V and 2 bases at J, with 10 bases between. The germline gives CDR1 MDHEN, CDR2 SYDVKM. The CDR3 extends over 14 amino acids. Here the CDR3 reads CASSFTTSNYGYTF. In DNA, the CDR3 is TGTGCCAGCAGTTTCACTACTTCCAACTATGGCTACACCTTC.

In DNA, the CDR3 is TGTGCCAGCAGCCCCTGGCGGACAAGCTCCTACGAGCAGTACTTC. It codes for CASSPWRTSSYEQYF. The rearrangement joins TRBV7-9 to TRBJ2-7; D might be TRBD1 (5 bases). Deletions cut 5 bases from V and 0 bases from J, with 14 bases between. The CDR3 extends over 15 amino acids. Germline V CDR1 and CDR2: SEHNR, FQNEAQ (reference sequence).